This T cell receptor beta chain is drawn from a study of T cell responses to AZD1222 COVID-19 vaccine. Whole-study results and caveats: Donor demographics were predominantly white British with a female majority; clonal diversity may be underestimated.

Assay: immunoSEQ multiplex PCR; the TCRdb copy retains only in-frame clones and omits some. In the table there are 100,000 to 150,000 clones, roughly 91% of which are singletons. Second doses at about 4 or about 12 weeks were pooled. As to this clone: Its antigen is unknown.

The CDR3 is made up of 14 amino acids. CDR1 and CDR2 (germline): LNHDA, SQIVND (reference sequence). The V end was cut by 5 bases, the J end by 0 bases, with 8 bases between. The chain combines TRBV19 with TRBJ1-3; the D is unclear. The TCR originated in an adult who received the AZD1222 COVID-19 vaccine. The specimen comprised peripheral blood, sampled 28 days after the second AZD1222 dose. The CDR3 DNA reads as TGTGCCAGTAGTGGAAGCTACTCTGGAAACACCATATATTTT. Residues: CASSGSYSGNTIYF.